The present T cell receptor beta chain was sequenced within a study of T cell responses to AZD1222 COVID-19 vaccine. Generated by immunoSEQ multiplex PCR, the TCRdb table keeps only in-frame clones and is missing some. In the table there are some 94,000 clones, around nine tenths of which are singletons. With respect to this clone: Its antigen is as yet unknown.

Broader study findings: Among spike-specific TCRs, nearly half reportedly target unmutated variant regions. Clonal diversity may have been underestimated in mostly white British donors. Spike-wide vaccine-associated CD4 TCRs dominated at 160-218 and 743-854.

Recipients boosted at about 4 weeks or about 12 weeks are pooled. The sequenced sample was peripheral blood, obtained 28 days after the second AZD1222 dose. The sequence derives from an adult who received the AZD1222 COVID-19 vaccine.

The CDR3 DNA is TGTGCCAGCAGCTTAGCAGGCAGAAAGGCCAAAAACATTCAGTACTTC. Its protein is CASSLAGRKAKNIQYF. The V and J genes are TRBV7-8 and TRBJ2-4; D call uncertain. The CDR3 covers 16 residues. Trimming stripped 0 bases from V and 1 base from J, with 10 bases between. The germline CDR1 and CDR2 sequences are SGHVS and FQNEAQ. Variable domain in full (rest from reference TRBV7-8 and TRBJ2-4): GAGVSQSPRYKVAKRGQDVALRCDPISGHVSLFWYQQALGQGPEFLTYFQNEAQLDKSGLPSDRFFAERPEGSVSTLKIQRTQQEDSAVYLCASSLAGRKAKNIQYFGAGTRLSVL.